The 18 T cell receptor beta chains in this list originate from one sample, sequenced in a study of blood T cell repertoires in COVID-19. The repertoire was sequenced with immunoSEQ multiplex PCR; TCRdb's copy has only in-frame clones and lacks some. The data show some 51,000 clones, 75% to 95% seen once. Sequences were obtained from peripheral blood. The source is a man aged 45 to 65 with acute or convalescent COVID-19.

This chain connects TRBV5-6 to TRBJ1-5, with a tentative D call TRBD1 (5 bases). The CDR3 totals 14 residues. Germline-derived CDR1 and CDR2 are SGHDT and YYEEEE. V lost 0 bases and J lost 6, with 10 bases in between. CDR3 sequence reads: CASSLEGAIQPQHF. CDR3 in DNA: TGTGCCAGCAGCTTGGAAGGGGCCATTCAGCCCCAGCATTTT.

The chain has TRBV6-5 and TRBJ1-1; weak D call: TRBD1 (6 bases). The CDR3 runs 15 residues. Trimming cost V 0 bases and J 3 bases, with 11 bases left between them. Per the germline V gene, CDR1 is MNHEY and CDR2 is SVGAGI. In nucleotides, the CDR3 is TGTGCCAGCAGTTACTCGGGGGAGGGGGACACTGAAGCTTTCTTT. Protein: CASSYSGEGDTEAFF.

This clone is classed as hyperexpanded. The chain combines TRBV5-6 with TRBJ1-2, with D possibly being TRBD1 (6 bases). The CDR3 is made up of 14 amino acids. Germline V gene data show CDR1 as SGHDT and CDR2 as YYEEEE. With 6 bases removed from V and 5 bases from J, the gap between germline ends came to 17 bases. CDR3 in amino acids: CASTQDRVGYGYTF. The CDR3 region has the DNA TGTGCCAGCACCCAGGACAGAGTGGGATATGGCTACACCTTC. Together with reference TRBV5-6 and TRBJ1-2, the CDR3 gives the full variable domain: DAGVTQSPTHLIKTRGQQVTLRCSPKSGHDTVSWYQQALGQGPQFIFQYYEEEERQRGNFPDRFSGHQFPNYSSELNVNALLLGDSALYLCASTQDRVGYGYTFGSGTRLTVV.

V and J are TRBV2 and TRBJ2-7; a weak D match, TRBD1 (5 bases). Germline V gives CDR1 SNHLY, CDR2 FYNNEI. The V end was cut by 7 bases, the J end by 7 bases, with 11 bases between. The CDR3 is made up of 11 amino acids. The CDR3 spells CASTGPREQYF. The CDR3 nucleotides are TGTGCCAGCACAGGGCCCAGGGAGCAGTACTTC.

V and J are TRBV2 and TRBJ2-6, with 12 bases identical to TRBD1. The CDR3 length is 19 residues. V gave up 7 bases and J gave up 4 bases; unmatched junction bases: 14. Germline V gives CDR1 SNHLY, CDR2 FYNNEI. DNA of the CDR3: TGTGCCAGCACCCCGCCTCTTGGGACAGGGGGCTCCGGGGCCAACGTCCTGACTTTC. Protein sequence: CASTPPLGTGGSGANVLTF. Full variable domain (missing parts from reference TRBV2 and TRBJ2-6): EPEVTQTPSHQVTQMGQEVILRCVPISNHLYFYWYRQILGQKVEFLVSFYNNEISEKSEIFDDQFSVERPDGSNFTLKIRSTKLEDSAMYFCASTPPLGTGGSGANVLTFGAGSRLTVL.

This chain's CDR3 is CASSPRALNTGELFF. CDR3 DNA: TGTGCCAGCAGCCCGAGAGCACTAAACACCGGGGAGCTGTTTTTT. The V and J genes are TRBV9 and TRBJ2-2, with D uncertain. This CDR3 is built from 15 residues. Germline V CDR1 and CDR2: SGDLS, YYNGEE. Trimming removed 4 bases from V and 2 bases from J, with 12 bases in between.

The chain couples TRBV4-2 to TRBJ2-1, with 11 bases that match TRBD2. Germline-derived CDR1 and CDR2 are LGHNA and YNFKEQ. V trimming: 0 bases; J trimming: 7 bases; junction bases outside the gene matches: 5. The CDR3 runs 16 residues. The CDR3 nucleotides read TGTGCCAGCAGCCAAGAGGGGCTAGCGGGGGGAAATGAGCAGTTCTTC. Translation gives CASSQEGLAGGNEQFF.

J is TRBJ2-7 and V is TRBV11-2, with D possibly TRBD1 on 6 matching bases. CDR3 length: 15 amino acids. The ends were cut back, 5 bases at V and 2 bases at J, with 16 bases in the middle. CDR1 SGHAT and CDR2 FQNNGV come from the germline V gene. The CDR3, as DNA: TGTGCCAGCAGCCCGCTACAGGGTCGAGCCTACGAGCAGTACTTC. It yields the protein CASSPLQGRAYEQYF.

The V and J genes are TRBV5-1 and TRBJ1-4, with D hard to call. CDR3 length: 13 amino acids. Trimming took 4 bases from V and 5 from J, leaving 9 bases between them. The germline V gene encodes CDR1 SGHRS and CDR2 YFSETQ. The CDR3 DNA follows: TGCGCCAGCAGCCGTTCGGGGAATGAAAAACTGTTTTTT. It specifies CASSRSGNEKLFF.

This chain uses TRBV9 with TRBJ2-1, with 8 bases lining up with TRBD2. Germline V CDR1 and CDR2: SGDLS, YYNGEE. V gave up 0 bases and J gave up 5 bases; unmatched junction bases: 1. The CDR3 is 14 amino acids. For the CDR3, the DNA is TGTGCCAGCAGCGTAGCGGGGGGGAACAATGAGCAGTTCTTC. Encoded protein: CASSVAGGNNEQFF.

V and J are TRBV2 and TRBJ2-1, with TRBD1 matching over 7 bases. CDR1 and CDR2 (germline): SNHLY, FYNNEI. Trimming cost V 1 base and J 1 base; bases outside gene matches: 4. The CDR3 has 16 amino acids. CDR3 region: CASSEEGAGSYNEQFF. The CDR3 nucleotides read TGTGCCAGCAGTGAAGAGGGGGCCGGTTCCTACAATGAGCAGTTCTTC.

The V and J genes are TRBV7-9 and TRBJ2-3; 9 bases are a match to TRBD2. Germline CDR1 reads SEHNR; CDR2 reads FQNEAQ (reference sequence). The J segment lost 3 bases and the V segment lost 5 bases, leaving 3 bases of the junction unmatched. This CDR3 contains 14 residues. The CDR3 reads CASSKGLATDTQYF. The CDR3 DNA is TGTGCCAGCAGCAAGGGACTAGCAACAGATACGCAGTATTTT.

The chain carries TRBV6-6 and TRBJ2-2; D perhaps matches TRBD1 (5 bases). Germline values: CDR1 MNHNY, CDR2 SVGAGI (reference sequence). This CDR3 has 16 amino acids. The V gene lost 0 bases and the J gene lost 4 bases, with 12 bases spanning the gap. The CDR3 DNA sequence: TGTGCCAGCAGTTACTCGAAAGGGGCGAGCACCGGGGAGCTGTTTTTT. Protein sequence: CASSYSKGASTGELFF.

This chain joins TRBV5-1 and TRBJ2-2, with 8 bases fitting TRBD1. Germline CDR1 SGHRS, CDR2 YFSETQ. This CDR3 contains 15 residues. Trimming removed 3 bases from V and 6 bases from J; junction bases left unmatched: 7. CDR3 nucleotides: TGCGCCAGCAGCTCCCAGGGGGCAGGCGCCGGGGAGCTGTTTTTT. Amino acids: CASSSQGAGAGELFF.

This clone appeared a single time. The V and J genes are TRBV5-1 and TRBJ1-2, with no clear D. Germline CDR1 reads SGHRS; CDR2 reads YFSETQ. Trimming took off 0 bases at V and 4 bases at J, with 10 bases between the two ends. The CDR3 is 14 amino acids. The CDR3 coding sequence is TGCGCCAGCAGCTTGGGAGGCGGTTCCTATGGCTACACCTTC. Protein sequence: CASSLGGGSYGYTF.

This chain uses TRBV2 with TRBJ2-5; tentative D call: TRBD2 (6 bases). CDR1 SNHLY and CDR2 FYNNEI come from the germline V gene. Trimming stripped 4 bases from V and 0 bases from J, with 9 bases between. The CDR3 extends over 14 amino acids. The CDR3 spells CASSAGVYQETQYF. The CDR3 DNA is TGTGCCAGCAGTGCGGGGGTGTACCAAGAGACCCAGTACTTC.

This chain connects TRBV5-4 to TRBJ2-7, with 9 bases lining up with TRBD1. The germline gives CDR1 SGHNT, CDR2 YYREEE (reference sequence). Trimming took 2 bases from V and 2 from J; bases not matched to a gene: 5. This CDR3 spans 15 amino acids. CDR3 residues: CASSLDGTGPYEQYF. The CDR3 DNA is TGTGCCAGCAGCTTAGACGGGACAGGGCCCTACGAGCAGTACTTC.

This chain uses TRBV7-9 with TRBJ2-5; 13 bases line up with TRBD2. Per the germline V gene, CDR1 is SEHNR and CDR2 is FQNEAQ (reference sequence). V lost 5 bases to trimming and J lost 5 bases; unmatched junction nucleotides: 5. The CDR3 runs to 15 residues. The CDR3 sequence is CASSRLAGGGETQYF. In DNA, the CDR3 is TGTGCCAGCAGCCGACTAGCGGGGGGCGGGGAGACCCAGTACTTC.